These 28 T cell receptor beta chains share one sample of origin, sequenced in a study of blood T cell repertoires in COVID-19. The method was immunoSEQ multiplex PCR; TCRdb's version includes in-frame clones alone and lacks a portion of them. Among around 380,000 clones listed, 80% to 90% were seen once. Sequenced: PBMCs or T cells enriched from blood (not recorded which). The receptors stem from a young man who had recovered from COVID-19.

The V gene is TRBV27, the J gene TRBJ1-2; 8 bases agree with TRBD1. Germline CDR1 MNHEY, CDR2 SMNVEV (reference sequence). V dropped 3 bases and J dropped 7; count of bases not matched to a gene: 4. This CDR3 contains 13 residues. CDR3 amino acids: CASSFTGGAGYTF. CDR3 coding DNA: TGTGCCAGCAGTTTTACAGGGGGTGCTGGCTACACCTTC.

This clone was detected once. The V and J genes are TRBV5-1 and TRBJ1-1; 8 nucleotides agree with TRBD1. The length of the CDR3 is 15 residues. V trimming: 4 bases; J trimming: 0 bases; junction bases outside the gene matches: 5. The germline CDR1 and CDR2 sequences are SGHRS and YFSETQ. The CDR3 DNA reads TGCGCCAGCAGCCAGGGACAGGTAATGAACACTGAAGCTTTCTTT. Residues: CASSQGQVMNTEAFF.

This sequence joins TRBV6-5 and TRBJ2-7; a weak D match, TRBD1 (6 bases). Deletions cut 5 bases from V and 1 base from J, with 12 bases between. Per the germline V gene, CDR1 is MNHEY and CDR2 is SVGAGI. CDR3 length: 14 residues. CDR3 DNA sequence: TGTGCCAGCAGTAAAAAGACAGGTTCCTACGAGCAGTACTTC. Translation gives CASSKKTGSYEQYF.

There are a few counts of this clone. The genes are TRBV18 and TRBJ1-4; TRBD1 might be the D (6 bases). The CDR3 runs to 14 residues. V was trimmed by 2 bases and J by 8 bases, leaving 12 bases between them. Germline values: CDR1 KGHSH, CDR2 LQKENI. The CDR3, as DNA: TGTGCCAGCTCACCAAACAGGGCAGGGGAAAAACTGTTTTTT. This translates into CASSPNRAGEKLFF.

The genes are TRBV6-5 and TRBJ1-1; TRBD1 matches 12 bases. CDR3 length: 15 residues. The J segment lost 10 bases and the V segment lost 0 bases, leaving 6 bases of the junction unmatched. Germline CDR1 is MNHEY and CDR2 is SVGAGI. This CDR3 reads CASSYSMGTGGSAFF. The CDR3 DNA reads TGTGCCAGCAGTTACTCTATGGGGACAGGGGGCTCAGCTTTCTTT.

The chain joins TRBV28 to TRBJ1-1; D perhaps matches TRBD1 (6 bases). The CDR3 is 14 residues long. Germline V gene lookup returns CDR1 MDHEN and CDR2 SYDVKM. Deletions cut 3 bases from V and 0 bases from J, with 8 bases between. CDR3 residues: CASSFGQMNTEAFF. In DNA, the CDR3 is TGTGCCAGCAGTTTTGGACAGATGAACACTGAAGCTTTCTTT.

The chain employs TRBV7-9 and TRBJ1-1, with D hard to call. The V gene lost 5 bases and the J gene lost 3 bases, with 7 bases spanning the gap. In germline, CDR1 is SEHNR, CDR2 FQNEAQ (reference sequence). The CDR3 length is 12 residues. CDR3 nucleotide sequence: TGTGCCAGCAGCCCCCTTTACACTGAAGCTTTCTTT. It translates to CASSPLYTEAFF.

This clone was detected once. The chain combines TRBV10-2 with TRBJ2-3, with 7 bases lining up with TRBD2. V lost 6 bases and J lost 2; bases outside the gene matches: 5. The germline V gene encodes CDR1 WSHSY and CDR2 SAAADI. The CDR3 runs to 14 residues. This chain's CDR3 is CASSDRGVTDTQYF. CDR3 coding DNA: TGCGCCAGCAGCGATCGGGGGGTCACAGATACGCAGTATTTT.

The gene calls are TRBV19 and TRBJ1-2; D is perhaps TRBD1 (6 bases). The CDR3 is 13 amino acids. V was clipped by 7 bases and J by 4 bases, with 13 bases between them. Germline CDR1 is LNHDA and CDR2 is SQIVND (reference sequence). The DNA for the CDR3 is TGTGCCAGTATGGCAGGGGACCTCTATGGCTACACCTTC. Its translation is CASMAGDLYGYTF.

This clone has a handful of counts. The chain links TRBV19 to TRBJ1-2, with TRBD1 identical over 11 bases. CDR1 and CDR2 (germline): LNHDA, SQIVND (reference sequence). V was clipped by 5 bases and J by 4 bases; unmatched bases: 6. There are 15 residues in the CDR3. The CDR3 DNA reads TGTGCCAGTAGTCCCCGGGACAGGGGGATCTATGGCTACACCTTC. This translates into CASSPRDRGIYGYTF.

J is TRBJ1-1 and V is TRBV9; perhaps TRBD1 as D (5 bases). V lost 4 bases, J lost 9 bases, and 16 bases lay in between. Germline values: CDR1 SGDLS, CDR2 YYNGEE. The CDR3 is made up of 13 amino acids. Here the CDR3 DNA reads TGTGCCAGCAGCCCCCCGGGGGGTGCCCAAGCTTTCTTT. Its protein is CASSPPGGAQAFF. The whole variable domain, remainder taken from reference TRBV9 and TRBJ1-1, is DSGVTQTPKHLITATGQRVTLRCSPRSGDLSVYWYQQSLDQGLQFLIQYYNGEERAKGNILERFSAQQFPDLHSELNLSSLELGDSALYFCASSPPGGAQAFFGQGTRLTVV.

The sample holds a few counts of this clone. Other DNA sequences of this sample code for an identical CDR3. The chain combines TRBV7-9 with TRBJ1-2; D remains unclear. This CDR3 spans 14 amino acids. V lost 5 bases, J lost 0 bases, and 10 bases lay in between. CDR1 and CDR2 (germline): SEHNR, FQNEAQ (reference sequence). For the CDR3, the DNA is TGTGCCAGCAGCCTCGCTGGAGCTAACTATGGCTACACCTTC. Protein sequence: CASSLAGANYGYTF.

This chain joins TRBV11-2 and TRBJ2-5; 11 bases are shared with TRBD2. There are 15 residues in the CDR3. The germline CDR1 and CDR2 sequences are SGHAT and FQNNGV. V shed 2 bases and J 4 bases; nucleotides not matched to a gene: 3. The CDR3 region is CASSLFLAGGETQYF. CDR3 DNA: TGTGCCAGCAGCTTATTTCTAGCGGGGGGAGAGACCCAGTACTTC.

The chain employs TRBV9 and TRBJ2-1; 8 positions agree with TRBD2. Unmatched junction bases numbered 9, after V lost 3 bases and J lost 4 bases. The CDR3 is 16 residues long. Germline CDR1 is SGDLS and CDR2 is YYNGEE. CDR3 coding DNA: TGTGCCAGCAGCGACCCGGGGGGGCCTATGTACAATGAGCAGTTCTTC. Translated: CASSDPGGPMYNEQFF. The full variable domain, its missing parts supplied by reference TRBV9 and TRBJ2-1, is DSGVTQTPKHLITATGQRVTLRCSPRSGDLSVYWYQQSLDQGLQFLIQYYNGEERAKGNILERFSAQQFPDLHSELNLSSLELGDSALYFCASSDPGGPMYNEQFFGPGTRLTVL.

The chain couples TRBV18 to TRBJ1-4; 10 nucleotides align to TRBD1. Germline V gene lookup returns CDR1 KGHSH and CDR2 LQKENI. The CDR3 has 16 residues. After removal of 1 base from V and 1 base from J, the junction contained 0 bases not matched to a gene. DNA of the CDR3: TGTGCCAGCTCACCACGGACAGGGGGAACTAATGAAAAACTGTTTTTT. Translating it yields CASSPRTGGTNEKLFF.

V and J are TRBV6-5 and TRBJ2-2; possible D gene TRBD2, 7 bases. Trimming took 6 bases from V and 5 from J, leaving 13 bases between them. In germline, CDR1 is MNHEY, CDR2 SVGAGI. This CDR3 is 14 amino acids long. CDR3: CASSPGGSTGELFF. The CDR3 nucleotides are TGTGCCAGCAGCCCGGGGGGCAGTACCGGGGAGCTGTTTTTT.

This clone occurred a few times. At the DNA level, this CDR3 is encoded by other sequences in the same sample as well. The V gene is TRBV30, the J gene TRBJ1-5; no firm D call. CDR3 size: 13 residues. Trimming cost V 0 bases and J 7 bases, with 10 bases left between them. Germline CDR1 reads GTSNPN; CDR2 reads SVGIG (reference sequence). This CDR3 reads CAWSVLGGQPQHF. The CDR3 DNA follows: TGTGCCTGGAGTGTTCTCGGAGGGCAGCCCCAGCATTTT. The whole variable domain, filled in from reference TRBV30 and TRBJ1-5, reads SQTIHQWPATLVQPVGSPLSLECTVEGTSNPNLYWYRQAAGRGLQLLFYSVGIGQISSEVPQNLSASRPQDRQFILSSKKLLLSDSGFYLCAWSVLGGQPQHFGDGTRLSIL.

The V call is TRBV18, the J call TRBJ2-2; D unclear. Germline lookup yields CDR1 KGHSH and CDR2 LQKENI. V lost 6 bases, J lost 4 bases, and 9 bases lay in between. The CDR3 has 13 residues. The CDR3 bases are TGTGCCAGCTCGCAAGAAGCCACCGGGGAGCTGTTTTTT. Translated, it gives CASSQEATGELFF.

The chain has TRBV27 and TRBJ2-1, with a possible D match to TRBD1 (5 bases). Germline V lookup: CDR1 MNHEY, CDR2 SMNVEV (reference sequence). Deletions cut 0 bases from V and 6 bases from J, with 12 bases between. The CDR3 contains 15 residues. This chain's CDR3 is CASSLSGPRSNEQFF. For the CDR3, the DNA is TGTGCCAGCAGTTTATCGGGGCCGAGGAGCAATGAGCAGTTCTTC.

This chain links TRBV20-1 with TRBJ1-1; D gene uncertain. Germline V CDR1 and CDR2: DFQATT, SNEGSKA (reference sequence). This CDR3 spans 14 amino acids. The V and J ends lost 3 bases and 9 bases respectively, with 20 bases between them. The CDR3 coding sequence is TGCAGTGCTAGTTTTATGACGGGGTCAAAAAAAGCTTTCTTT. This sequence encodes CSASFMTGSKKAFF.

Turning to this clone: The sample holds other DNA sequences that translate to the same CDR3. The chain has TRBV20-1 and TRBJ2-7; D is perhaps TRBD1 (5 bases). The length of the CDR3 is 11 residues. Looked up from germline, CDR1 is DFQATT and CDR2 is SNEGSKA (reference sequence). V lost 6 bases, J lost 3 bases, and 9 bases lay in between. The CDR3 DNA sequence: TGCAGTGCCTTCGACAGCTACGAGCAGTACTTC. Protein: CSAFDSYEQYF.

The rearrangement uses TRBV18 and TRBJ1-5; D gene unclear. Trimming shortened V by 6 bases and J by 0 bases, and 6 bases separated the two germline ends. The CDR3 sequence is 13 residues long. Germline V gene lookup returns CDR1 KGHSH and CDR2 LQKENI. The CDR3 nucleotides are TGTGCCAGCTCGATAGATAGCAATCAGCCCCAGCATTTT. Its translation: CASSIDSNQPQHF. Complete variable domain (other parts from reference TRBV18 and TRBJ1-5): NAGVMQNPRHLVRRRGQEARLRCSPMKGHSHVYWYRQLPEEGLKFMVYLQKENIIDESGMPKERFSAEFPKEGPSILRIQQVVRGDSAAYFCASSIDSNQPQHFGDGTRLSIL.

This chain connects TRBV10-3 to TRBJ1-2, with 12 positions matching TRBD1. The CDR3 runs 17 residues. J was trimmed by 6 bases and V by 0 bases; bases with no gene match: 8. From germline, CDR1 is ENHRY and CDR2 SYGVKD. The CDR3 DNA follows: TGTGCCATCAGTGAGTCGGAAGGGACAGGGGGCGGGAATGGCTACACCTTC. Amino acid sequence: CAISESEGTGGGNGYTF.

J is TRBJ1-5 and V is TRBV19; 9 bases are a match to TRBD1. Trimming took 10 bases from V and 3 from J; bases not matched to a gene: 10. The CDR3 is 15 residues long. Germline-derived CDR1 and CDR2 are LNHDA and SQIVND (reference sequence). The CDR3 nucleotides read TGTGCCACACAAAGGGGACAGGGCATCAATCAGCCCCAGCATTTT. As protein: CATQRGQGINQPQHF.

This clone was detected only once. The gene calls are TRBV15 and TRBJ2-1; TRBD2 matches at 13 bases. Germline CDR1 is LNHNV and CDR2 is YYDKDF (reference sequence). J gave up 7 bases and V 5 bases, and 11 bases lay outside the gene matches. The CDR3 totals 17 residues. This CDR3 is CATSARLAGGTGNEQFF. CDR3 DNA sequence: TGTGCCACCAGCGCCCGACTAGCGGGGGGCACTGGTAATGAGCAGTTCTTC.

This clone showed up just once. V gene TRBV6-5 combines with J gene TRBJ1-1; no clear D. Germline lookup yields CDR1 MNHEY and CDR2 SVGAGI. CDR3 length equals 13 residues. V was clipped by 8 bases and J by 1 base, with 11 bases between them. In nucleotides, the CDR3 is TGTGCCAGCTCCAGAGGAGAGAACACTGAAGCTTTCTTT. Amino acid sequence: CASSRGENTEAFF.

This chain uses TRBV4-3 with TRBJ2-3, with 9 bases that match TRBD2. Germline CDR1 is LGHNA and CDR2 is YSLEER. J was trimmed by 0 bases and V by 1 base; bases with no gene match: 2. The CDR3 has 16 residues. The CDR3 spells CASSQGLAGSTDTQYF. For the CDR3, the DNA is TGCGCCAGCAGCCAAGGTCTAGCGGGGAGCACAGATACGCAGTATTTT.

The chain couples TRBV7-3 to TRBJ2-3; the D gene is possibly TRBD2 (5 bases). V was pared by 2 bases and J by 0 bases, with 9 bases between. The CDR3 is 15 residues long. Germline V CDR1 and CDR2: SGHTA, FQGTGA. CDR3 sequence reads: CASSLDGESTDTQYF. Written as DNA, the CDR3 is TGTGCCAGCAGCTTAGACGGGGAGAGCACAGATACGCAGTATTTT.